This entry is about one T cell receptor beta chain. Germline CDR1 and CDR2: SGHAT and FQNNGV. The CDR3 contains 18 residues. These data belong to a study of blood T cells in healthy people across ages. A second PCR, run for 7 to 11 cycles, used a sample-barcoded 5' primer plus a J-beta primer mix. Every molecule of cDNA carried a tag from a template-switch adaptor with 12 random nucleotides. Via MiXCR, TCRdb re-called the 5' RACE reads, giving one row per CDR3 protein. The sample carries about 1 million distinct CDR3 sequences, 40% to 55% recorded once. This TCR derives from a woman aged 55-70 years in good health. Sequenced material: blood. The rearrangement uses TRBV11-2 and TRBJ2-7; the D call may be TRBD1 or TRBD2 (6 bases each). The closer fit of TRBJ2-5 to the DNA end suggests the J call may be wrong. CDR3 protein: CASSLAQGGKVSLETQYF. CDR3 bases: TGTGCCAGCAGCTTAGCCCAAGGGGGGAAGGTCTCATTAGAGACCCAGTACTTC.